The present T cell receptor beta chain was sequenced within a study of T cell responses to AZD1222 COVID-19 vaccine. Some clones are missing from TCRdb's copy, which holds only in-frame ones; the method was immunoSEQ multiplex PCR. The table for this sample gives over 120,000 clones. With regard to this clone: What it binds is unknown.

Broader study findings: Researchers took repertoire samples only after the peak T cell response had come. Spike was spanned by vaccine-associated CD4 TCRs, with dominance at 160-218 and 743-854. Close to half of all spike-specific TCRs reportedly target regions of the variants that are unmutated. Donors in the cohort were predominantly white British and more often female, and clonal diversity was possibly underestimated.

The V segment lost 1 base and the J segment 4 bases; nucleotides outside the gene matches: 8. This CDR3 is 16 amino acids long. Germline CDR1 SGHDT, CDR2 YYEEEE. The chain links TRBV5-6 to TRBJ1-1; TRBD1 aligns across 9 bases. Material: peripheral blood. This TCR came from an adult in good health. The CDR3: CASSLYRGRLVTEAFF. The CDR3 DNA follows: TGTGCCAGCAGCTTGTACAGGGGGCGTTTGGTCACTGAAGCTTTCTTT. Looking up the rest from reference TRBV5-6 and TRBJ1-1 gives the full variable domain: DAGVTQSPTHLIKTRGQQVTLRCSPKSGHDTVSWYQQALGQGPQFIFQYYEEEERQRGNFPDRFSGHQFPNYSSELNVNALLLGDSALYLCASSLYRGRLVTEAFFGQGTRLTVV.